This T cell receptor beta chain stems from a study of cytomegalovirus exposure and HLA in healthy donors. With respect to this clone: The junction does not match germline at one end; this may be a read error.

PCR used 60 Vbeta primers and 13 Jbeta primers. TCRdb keeps only in-frame clones here, not all; method: immunoSEQ multiplex PCR. The table counts 130,000 to 150,000 clones; approximately 0.88% lies in the top ten. Germline CDR1 is SSHAT and CDR2 is FNYEAQ (reference sequence). The CDR3 extends over 15 amino acids. This TCR derives from a male donor in good health and CMV-seronegative. The V gene is TRBV7-7, the J gene TRBJ2-5; tentative D call: TRBD1 (6 bases). Sequencing input: PBMCs. This CDR3 is CASSSTGKGQETQYF. CDR3 coding DNA: TGTGCTAGCAGTTCTACAGGGAAAGGCCAAGAGACCCAGTACTTC.